The 12 T cell receptor beta chains reported below all come from one sample, sequenced in a study of T cell changes during pregnancy in multiple sclerosis. The data were produced by immunoSEQ multiplex PCR, yet TCRdb's version contains in-frame clones alone and is incomplete. The top ten clones hold around 0.41% of a sample with 33,000 or so clones, about 92% of them seen once. This material consisted of CD4+ T cells from peripheral blood mononuclear cells, taken in the third trimester of pregnancy. Receptors originate from a female donor in good health, enrolled as a control in a pregnancy study.

J is TRBJ1-2 and V is TRBV10-3; 11 bases fit TRBD1. Germline-derived CDR1 and CDR2 are ENHRY and SYGVKD. The trim removed 4 bases at V and 8 bases at J, leaving 12 bases unmatched. The CDR3 runs 16 residues. The CDR3 region has the DNA TGTGCCATCAGTGGGGACAGGGGGAGTGGGTCGCAAGGCTACACCTTC. It encodes CAISGDRGSGSQGYTF.

This clone came up once. The chain uses TRBV29-1 and TRBJ2-1, with D perhaps TRBD2 (5 bases). This CDR3 has 14 residues. Trimming removed 7 bases at V and 9 bases at J, with 22 bases between. Looked up from germline, CDR1 is SQVTM and CDR2 is ANQGSEA. The CDR3 DNA reads as TGCAGCGCGGAGGACCCAGTTCGAGGGATTGAGCAGTTCTTC. Its translation: CSAEDPVRGIEQFF.

V and J are TRBV5-1 and TRBJ2-1; 7 bases match TRBD2. Germline CDR1 and CDR2: SGHRS and YFSETQ. Trimming cost V 5 bases and J 0 bases; bases outside gene matches: 5. This CDR3 comprises 15 residues. The CDR3 nucleotides read TGCGCCAGCAGACCGGGGGGAAGCTCCTACAATGAGCAGTTCTTC. Encoded protein: CASRPGGSSYNEQFF.

The CDR3 region is CASSYPGQSRNEQFF. Written as DNA, the CDR3 is TGTGCCAGCAGTTACCCGGGACAGTCCCGCAATGAGCAGTTCTTC. The V call is TRBV6-5, the J call TRBJ2-1; 7 bases are a match to TRBD1. The CDR3 covers 15 residues. The germline CDR1 and CDR2 sequences are MNHEY and SVGAGI. The V gene end was trimmed by 2 bases and the J gene end by 6 bases; junction bases not matched to a gene: 7.

The gene calls are TRBV19 and TRBJ2-7; a weak D match, TRBD2 (6 bases). The V and J ends lost 10 bases and 7 bases respectively, with 20 bases between them. The germline CDR1 and CDR2 sequences are LNHDA and SQIVND (reference sequence). This CDR3 is built from 13 residues. CDR3 DNA sequence: TGTGCCACTGTAGCGGTGGGAACGTTGGAGCAGTACTTC. Amino acids: CATVAVGTLEQYF.

This chain joins TRBV7-8 and TRBJ2-7; D remains unclear. This CDR3 is built from 13 residues. Germline V lookup: CDR1 SGHVS, CDR2 FQNEAQ. The germline V and J ends were trimmed by 5 bases and 4 bases, with 12 bases remaining between them. The CDR3 DNA follows: TGTGCCAGCAGCCCAACCACTCGATACGAGCAGTACTTC. Encoded protein: CASSPTTRYEQYF.

V and J are TRBV4-2 and TRBJ1-4; 10 bases match TRBD1. The ends lost 4 bases at V and 6 bases at J; junction bases unmatched: 5. The CDR3 is made up of 15 amino acids. Germline-derived CDR1 and CDR2 are LGHNA and YNFKEQ. CDR3 sequence reads: CASSRAGTGDEKLFF. The CDR3 DNA follows: TGTGCCAGCAGCCGAGCCGGGACAGGGGATGAAAAACTGTTTTTT.

V is TRBV5-1 and J is TRBJ2-1; TRBD2 matches at 11 bases. With V trimmed by 2 bases and J by 6 bases, 1 base remained unmatched. Germline V CDR1 and CDR2: SGHRS, YFSETQ. The CDR3 has 14 residues. CDR3 nucleotides: TGCGCCAGCAGCTTAACTAGCGGGGGCAATGAGCAGTTCTTC. Amino acids: CASSLTSGGNEQFF.

There are a few counts of this clone. J is TRBJ1-1 and V is TRBV5-1; TRBD1 aligns across 8 bases. In germline, CDR1 is SGHRS, CDR2 YFSETQ. V lost 4 bases, J lost 4 bases, and 12 bases stayed unmatched. CDR3 length: 16 residues. As DNA, the CDR3 is TGCGCCAGCAGCCCGGACAGGGAGTACCTCCTCACTGAAGCTTTCTTT. It specifies CASSPDREYLLTEAFF.

The V and J genes are TRBV5-1 and TRBJ2-6, with 10 bases fitting TRBD1. The V gene end was trimmed by 4 bases and the J gene end by 0 bases; junction bases not matched to a gene: 4. The CDR3 runs to 17 residues. Germline-derived CDR1 and CDR2 are SGHRS and YFSETQ. The CDR3 loop is CASSPGQGTSGANVLTF. In DNA form, the CDR3 reads TGCGCCAGCAGCCCGGGACAGGGGACCTCTGGGGCCAACGTCCTGACTTTC.

The chain combines TRBV6-5 with TRBJ1-1, with 11 bases identical to TRBD1. The V gene's germline CDR1 is MNHEY and CDR2 SVGAGI. V trimming: 6 bases; J trimming: 11 bases; junction bases outside the gene matches: 11. The CDR3 is made up of 14 amino acids. CDR3 region: CASRRGQGAVEAFF. The CDR3 coding sequence is TGTGCCAGCAGAAGAGGACAGGGGGCGGTGGAGGCTTTCTTT.

The chain joins TRBV4-2 to TRBJ2-3; D is unresolved. The CDR3 contains 11 residues. V was cut by 5 bases and J by 4 bases, with 4 bases left in between. Germline V CDR1 and CDR2: LGHNA, YNFKEQ. The CDR3 spells CASSAADTQYF. DNA of the CDR3: TGTGCCAGCAGCGCGGCAGATACGCAGTATTTT.